The sequence of this T cell receptor beta chain was determined in a study of glioma-infiltrating T cells (TCRdb year 2016). At the level of the whole study: TCR alpha- and beta-chain repertoires were sequenced from glioma tissue, non-neoplastic brain tissue and matched peripheral blood mononuclear cells. Three low-grade glioma patients, roughly eight primary glioblastoma patients, and three non-glioma patients who contributed non-neoplastic brain tissue made up the paired cohort. To measure divergence between tissue and blood T-cell populations, each tissue-infiltrating repertoire was compared with the peripheral blood repertoire of the same patient. Summary of the overall study and its limitations: The group comparisons were based on small numbers of patients: three non-neoplastic, three low-grade glioma and about eight glioblastoma patients. Tissue and blood shared very few CDR3 sequences, a result attributed to high CDR3 diversity and limited sampling. VJ-independent divergence between tissue and blood was found to be below expectation in non-neoplastic patients but above expectation in all gliomas, particularly low-grade gliomas.

This clonotype turned up a few times. Its binding antigen is unknown. The input lacks base qualities; no much larger clone sits a single base away. V is cut by 0 bases and J by 7 bases, and the space between the germline ends is 10 bases. Per the germline V gene, SGHRS is the CDR1 and YFSETQ is the CDR2. Counted from cysteine to phenylalanine, this CDR3 has 13 amino acids. CDR3 DNA only is kept here, 39 bases in frame from base 1. The iRepertoire nested amplicon-rescue multiplex PCR (arm-PCR) platform was used to amplify TCR alpha and beta CDR3 regions from RNA. One-step reverse transcription and amplification used about 95-400 ng of tissue mRNA or PBMC total RNA as input. Following bead purification, Illumina adapters were added through a secondary multiplex PCR, and the libraries were then gel-purified between 200 and 400 bp. Libraries carried internal 6-nucleotide barcodes used for demultiplexing. Libraries were sequenced on an Illumina MiSeq with 2x220 or 2x250 nucleotide paired-end reads. The study's processing was this. FLASH 1.2.11 was used to merge paired reads, and BWA-MEM then aligned the reads to the GRCh37 human genome before TRA and TRB reads were extracted. An IMGT-derived reference of cassette sequences and CDR3 motifs, with pseudogenes included, was used for V and J assignment. Reads were translated in three frames, and productive CDR3s were defined as those with a C...FGXG motif and no stop codons. A clonotype was defined as a unique combination of a V-J cassette pair and a CDR3 amino acid sequence. Reads were filtered by Hamming distance, thresholded by each sample's sequence error rate in mapped regions. TCRdb took the public reads, trimmed them with fastp at Q25, ran MiXCR for clone calling and kept in-frame beta chains. Merged by CDR3 protein, the rows form single entries marked with the most common genes and DNA. The V and J calls and clone size come from TCRdb's table, not from the authors' own analysis. Present in this sample are roughly 120,000 distinct CDR3 sequences, roughly 25% of which were seen just once. The ten largest clones add up to about 16% of the sample.

The sequence links TRBV5-1 to TRBJ1-1; the D gene cannot be resolved reliably. The sequenced material came from glioma tissue, nonneoplastic brain tissue, or PBMCs (not recorded which). The TCR comes from a human donor with low-grade glioma or glioblastoma, undergoing nonglioma brain surgery, or in good health (not recorded which). The CDR3: CASSLEGAGEAFF. The nucleotide sequence reads as follows: TGCGCCAGCAGCTTGGAAGGAGCGGGTGAAGCTTTCTTT.